Below are 21 T cell receptor beta chains sequenced from a single sample in a study of CD8+CD57+ T cells in acquired aplastic anemia. Only patients with CD8+CD57+ cell expansion on flow cytometry were chosen for sequencing. The study profiled TCR beta VDJ and CDR3 using genomic DNA as template. TCRdb re-called the reads with MiXCR, one entry per CDR3 protein. The top ten clones hold 1% to 1.5% of a sample with 310,000 or so distinct CDR3 sequences, under 65% of them seen once. The specimen sequenced was sorted CD4+, CD8+, or CD8+CD57+ T cells (not recorded which) from PBMCs. These receptors were taken from a human donor with aplastic anemia.

The chain joins TRBV11-2 to TRBJ2-3, with TRBD2 matching over 13 bases. The J segment lost 4 bases and the V segment lost 4 bases, leaving 5 bases of the junction unmatched. Per germline, CDR1 SGHAT and CDR2 FQNNGV. This CDR3 region has 16 residues. The CDR3 sequence is CASSSRTSGGADTQYF. The CDR3 DNA sequence: TGTGCCAGCAGCTCCCGTACTAGCGGGGGGGCAGATACGCAGTATTTT.

This clonotype has a single count. The chain recombines TRBV7-8 with TRBJ1-5; a weak D match, TRBD1 (5 bases). The CDR3 totals 14 residues. Germline CDR1 is SGHVS and CDR2 is FQNEAQ. V lost 3 bases to trimming and J lost 1 base, with 7 bases between them. The CDR3 protein is CASSFRGSNQPQHF. The DNA of the CDR3 is TGTGCCAGCAGCTTTAGGGGAAGCAATCAGCCCCAGCATTTT.

The CDR3 nucleotides are TGTGCCAGTGGTGGGCAGGGTGATATGGGCATTCAGTACTTC. This codes for CASGGQGDMGIQYF. The chain uses TRBV19 and TRBJ2-4; D perhaps matches TRBD1 (5 bases). Trimming pared 8 bases from V and 9 bases from J, leaving 20 bases between. The length of the CDR3 is 14 residues. Per the germline V gene, CDR1 is LNHDA and CDR2 is SQIVND (reference sequence). Supplemented by reference TRBV19 and TRBJ2-4, the full variable domain reads DGGITQSPKYLFRKEGQNVTLSCEQNLNHDAMYWYRQDPGQGLRLIYYSQIVNDFQKGDIAEGYSVSREKKESFPLTVTSAQKNPTAFYLCASGGQGDMGIQYFGAGTRLSVL.

At least ten counts were recorded for this clonotype. The CDR3 region is CATSRDSGDQETQYF. The CDR3 coding sequence is TGTGCCACCAGCAGAGATAGCGGGGACCAAGAGACCCAGTACTTC. The rearrangement uses TRBV15 and TRBJ2-5, with 8 bases matching TRBD2. J was trimmed by 0 bases and V by 0 bases; bases with no gene match: 0. Germline loops: CDR1 LNHNV, CDR2 YYDKDF (reference sequence). The CDR3 runs 15 residues.

This clonotype was picked up many times. J is TRBJ2-1 and V is TRBV3-1, with 12 bases identical to TRBD2. Germline V gene data show CDR1 as LGHDT and CDR2 as YNNKEL (reference sequence). The CDR3 runs to 17 residues. Trimming removed 0 bases from V and 8 bases from J; junction bases left unmatched: 8. CDR3 loop: CASSQDVTSGRGDEQFF. CDR3 bases: TGTGCCAGCAGCCAAGATGTGACTAGCGGGAGAGGGGATGAGCAGTTCTTC.

The J gene is TRBJ2-3, the V gene TRBV5-1, with TRBD2 matching over 13 bases. This CDR3 has 15 amino acids. Looked up from germline, CDR1 is SGHRS and CDR2 is YFSETQ. V lost 1 base, J lost 5 bases, and 1 base stayed unmatched. The CDR3 sequence: CASSLTSGGGDTQYF. The CDR3 DNA sequence: TGCGCCAGCAGCTTGACTAGCGGGGGGGGAGATACGCAGTATTTT.

This sequence joins TRBV19 and TRBJ1-2, with 7 bases identical to TRBD1. The CDR3 is 14 amino acids. Germline CDR1 reads LNHDA; CDR2 reads SQIVND (reference sequence). J was trimmed by 6 bases and V by 4 bases; bases with no gene match: 8. CDR3 in DNA: TGTGCCAGTAGTACGCGGACAGGTTGGGATGGCTACACCTTC. Protein product: CASSTRTGWDGYTF.

As regards this clonotype: A much larger clone differs from this one at a single base, so this may be a read error. This chain connects TRBV3-1 to TRBJ2-3; perhaps TRBD2 as D (6 bases). CDR1 is LGHDT and CDR2 is YNNKEL in the germline V gene (reference sequence). The CDR3 has 14 residues. The CDR3 sequence is CASSLSGTTDRQYF. In DNA, the CDR3 is TGTGCCAGCAGTCTTAGCGGAACCACAGATAGGCAGTATTTT.

The V and J genes are TRBV2 and TRBJ1-2; D is undetermined. Germline lookup yields CDR1 SNHLY and CDR2 FYNNEI. The ends were cut back, 2 bases at V and 8 bases at J, with 6 bases in the middle. The CDR3 consists of 11 residues. In DNA, the CDR3 is TGTGCCAGCAGTGAACATGTAGGCTACACCTTC. This codes for CASSEHVGYTF.

This clonotype was detected ten times or more. The chain couples TRBV9 to TRBJ1-1; no reliable D call. The CDR3 totals 14 residues. In germline, CDR1 is SGDLS, CDR2 YYNGEE. V lost 2 bases and J 7 bases, leaving 15 bases between the germline ends. The CDR3 sequence is CASSVAPTFGEAFF. CDR3 nucleotides: TGTGCCAGCAGCGTCGCCCCCACCTTTGGTGAAGCTTTCTTT.

The gene calls are TRBV12-3 or TRBV12-4 and TRBJ1-1; D not certain. This CDR3 contains 12 residues. The CDR3 loop is CASGLPDLEAFF. CDR3 in DNA: TGTGCTAGTGGTTTGCCCGACCTTGAAGCTTTCTTT.

This clonotype was counted a few times. The chain carries TRBV29-1 and TRBJ1-1; 8 positions match TRBD1. Germline trimming cut 6 bases from V and 8 bases from J; bases unmatched to any gene: 5. Germline CDR1 is SQVTM and CDR2 is ANQGSEA. This CDR3 has 11 amino acids. The CDR3, as DNA: TGCAGCGTCCGGACAGGGTTGGAAGCTTTCTTT. This codes for CSVRTGLEAFF.

This chain uses TRBV5-1 with TRBJ2-2; TRBD2 matches at 16 bases. V was clipped by 4 bases and J by 6 bases; unmatched bases: 9. The CDR3 totals 18 residues. Germline assignment: CDR1 SGHRS and CDR2 YFSETQ. CDR3: CASSAGLAGGWSAGELFF. The CDR3 DNA is TGCGCCAGCAGCGCGGGACTAGCGGGAGGGTGGAGCGCCGGGGAGCTGTTTTTT.

J is TRBJ1-4 and V is TRBV15; 7 bases are shared with TRBD1. The CDR3 is 16 amino acids. Trimming at V came to 0 bases and at J to 8 bases, leaving 9 bases not matched to a gene. Germline V gene sequence: CDR1 LNHNV, CDR2 YYDKDF (reference sequence). In DNA, the CDR3 is TGTGCCACCAGCAGAGACGACAGGGAATTACAGGAAAAACTGTTTTTT. As protein: CATSRDDRELQEKLFF.

In this sample, this clonotype turned up many times. The chain recombines TRBV5-1 with TRBJ1-2; no reliable D call. The CDR3 runs to 14 residues. Trimming took 0 bases from V and 0 from J, leaving 6 bases between them. Germline CDR1 and CDR2: SGHRS and YFSETQ. The CDR3 nucleotides are TGCGCCAGCAGCTTGGCGACTGCTAACTATGGCTACACCTTC. Amino acids: CASSLATANYGYTF.

This clonotype was recorded a few times. V is TRBV2 and J is TRBJ2-4; the D is unclear. This CDR3 region has 11 residues. Trimming removed 10 bases from V and 0 bases from J, with 4 bases in between. Germline loops: CDR1 SNHLY, CDR2 FYNNEI. CDR3 nucleotides: TGTGCCACCTTAGCCAAAAACATTCAGTACTTC. Residues: CATLAKNIQYF.

In this sample, this clonotype turned up many times. This rearrangement joins TRBV11-2 to TRBJ1-6; 7 bases align to TRBD1. This CDR3 spans 14 amino acids. Per germline, CDR1 SGHAT and CDR2 FQNNGV. The V segment lost 5 bases and the J segment 11 bases; nucleotides outside the gene matches: 9. CDR3: CASSTRQGMAPLHF. As DNA, the CDR3 is TGTGCCAGCAGCACAAGACAGGGTATGGCACCCCTCCACTTT.

V is TRBV19 and J is TRBJ2-7; D might be TRBD2 (6 bases). CDR1 is LNHDA and CDR2 is SQIVND in the germline V gene (reference sequence). Trimming took off 7 bases at V and 2 bases at J, with 18 bases between the two ends. This CDR3 region has 15 residues. CDR3 nucleotide sequence: TGTGCCAGTACTGATAGCGGTAACCTCGCCTACGAGCAGTACTTC. It encodes CASTDSGNLAYEQYF.

This clonotype was picked up many times. V gene TRBV7-3 combines with J gene TRBJ2-1; 9 bases align to TRBD2. V trimming: 5 bases; J trimming: 3 bases; junction bases outside the gene matches: 8. In germline, CDR1 is SGHTA, CDR2 FQGTGA. The CDR3 has 16 amino acids. As DNA, the CDR3 is TGTGCCAGCAGCCCATGGGCGGGAGGGCTCTACAATGAGCAGTTCTTC. This sequence encodes CASSPWAGGLYNEQFF.

This clonotype was detected once. The V call is TRBV5-1, the J call TRBJ2-3; perhaps TRBD2 as D (5 bases). The germline V and J ends were trimmed by 9 bases and 4 bases, with 21 bases remaining between them. Germline V gene data show CDR1 as SGHRS and CDR2 as YFSETQ. The CDR3 loop spans 15 amino acids. Written as DNA, the CDR3 is TGCGCCAACAGTCCGAGCGGAGGTGGTCCAGATACGCAGTATTTT. Its translation: CANSPSGGGPDTQYF.

This clonotype came up once. The J gene is TRBJ2-2, the V gene TRBV7-7, with D tentatively TRBD2 (6 bases). The CDR3 covers 14 residues. Trimming left V 8 bases short and J 3 bases short, with 13 bases between. Germline CDR1 and CDR2: SSHAT and FNYEAQ (reference sequence). In nucleotides, the CDR3 is TGTGCCAGCGGGGGGTCGTACTACACCGGGGAGCTGTTTTTT. It is translated as CASGGSYYTGELFF.